Below, 25 T cell receptor beta chains from the same sample are listed, as sequenced in a study of blood T cells in healthy people across ages. Together with a sample-barcoded 5' primer, a J-beta primer mix was included in a second PCR lasting roughly 6 to 12 cycles. MiXCR, applied by TCRdb to the 5' RACE reads, yields one record per CDR3 protein. Here the sample spans some 1.4 million distinct CDR3 sequences, approximately 38% being singletons. What was sequenced was blood. All receptors come from a woman between 18 and 29 years old in good health.

The V gene is TRBV3-1, the J gene TRBJ1-2; a weak D match, TRBD1 (6 bases). Germline CDR1 LGHDT, CDR2 YNNKEL (reference sequence). Trimming took off 0 bases at V and 5 bases at J, with 13 bases between the two ends. The CDR3 is 15 amino acids. This chain's CDR3 is CASSQDIRGEYGYTF. CDR3 coding DNA: TGTGCCAGCAGCCAAGATATCAGGGGAGAATATGGCTACACCTTC. The full variable domain, with the rest looked up from reference TRBV3-1 and TRBJ1-2, is DTAVSQTPKYLVTQMGNDKSIKCEQNLGHDTMYWYKQDSKKFLKIMFSYNNKELIINETVPNRFSPKSPDKAHLNLHINSLELGDSAVYFCASSQDIRGEYGYTFGSGTRLTVV.

J is TRBJ2-7 and V is TRBV5-1, with 11 bases lining up with TRBD2. In germline, CDR1 is SGHRS, CDR2 YFSETQ. CDR3 length equals 15 residues. The J segment lost 4 bases and the V segment lost 4 bases, leaving 7 bases of the junction unmatched. As DNA, the CDR3 is TGCGCCAGCAGCCCAACGGGACTAGCGGATTACGAGCAGTACTTC. Its protein product is CASSPTGLADYEQYF.

This clonotype was seen more than once but under ten times. V usage is TRBV4-1 and J usage is TRBJ2-5, with 9 bases that match TRBD2. Losses at the gene ends were 7 bases for V and 4 bases for J; bases not matched to a gene: 4. CDR1 MGHRA and CDR2 YSYEKL come from the germline V gene. The CDR3 has 13 amino acids. The chain's CDR3 is CASTDSGRETQYF. The CDR3 DNA reads as TGCGCCAGCACAGATAGCGGGAGAGAGACCCAGTACTTC.

This clonotype was seen a handful of times. The chain uses TRBV6-1 and TRBJ2-3, with 10 bases that match TRBD2. The V and J ends lost 8 bases and 1 base, in that order; junction bases with no gene match: 6. Germline assignment: CDR1 MNHNS and CDR2 SASEGT. The length of the CDR3 is 15 residues. CDR3 DNA sequence: TGTGCCAGCTTTGAGCGGGGGGGGGGCACAGATACGCAGTATTTT. Protein: CASFERGGGTDTQYF.

In its sample, this clonotype was seen a few times. The chain uses TRBV7-9 and TRBJ2-3; D uncertain. V lost 5 bases and J 6 bases, leaving 6 bases between the germline ends. The CDR3 is 11 amino acids. Germline values: CDR1 SEHNR, CDR2 FQNEAQ (reference sequence). This CDR3 is CASSRMDTQYF. The DNA for the CDR3 is TGTGCCAGCAGCAGAATGGATACGCAGTATTTT. Supplemented by reference TRBV7-9 and TRBJ2-3, the full variable domain reads DTGVSQNPRHKITKRGQNVTFRCDPISEHNRLYWYRQTLGQGPEFLTYFQNEAQLEKSRLLSDRFSAERPKGSFSTLEIQRTEQGDSAMYLCASSRMDTQYFGPGTRLTVL.

Concerning this clonotype: Germline is not matched at one junction end, which may reflect a read error. The CDR3 bases are TGTGCCGGCAGTGACGTGGTCCTAGCGGGATACACAGATACGCAGTATTTT. This encodes CAGSDVVLAGYTDTQYF. This chain joins TRBV25-1 and TRBJ2-3; 9 positions agree with TRBD2. Per the germline V gene, CDR1 is MGHDK and CDR2 is SYGVNS. The CDR3 sequence is 17 residues long.

This chain uses TRBV6-1 with TRBJ1-2; no clear D. The V gene lost 2 bases and the J gene lost 3 bases, with 7 bases spanning the gap. The germline CDR1 and CDR2 sequences are MNHNS and SASEGT. CDR3 length equals 13 residues. CDR3 nucleotides: TGTGCCAGCAGTGAACGTCTCGACTATGGCTACACCTTC. Translation: CASSERLDYGYTF.

This clonotype was seen more than once but under ten times. This chain links TRBV12-3 or TRBV12-4 with TRBJ2-7; 9 bases align to TRBD2. This CDR3 has 15 residues. After removal of 4 bases from V and 0 bases from J, the junction contained 4 bases not matched to a gene. As DNA, the CDR3 is TGTGCCAGCAGTTCGGGACTAGCCCTCTCCTACGAGCAGTACTTC. Its protein is CASSSGLALSYEQYF.

The chain joins TRBV5-1 to TRBJ2-7; TRBD1 aligns across 7 bases. Germline V gives CDR1 SGHRS, CDR2 YFSETQ. This CDR3 is 16 amino acids long. V dropped 0 bases and J dropped 0; count of bases not matched to a gene: 6. CDR3 sequence reads: CASSLAGQPSSYEQYF. DNA of the CDR3: TGCGCCAGCAGCTTGGCGGGACAGCCCAGCTCCTACGAGCAGTACTTC. Using reference TRBV5-1 and TRBJ2-7 for the parts outside the CDR3, the full variable domain is KAGVTQTPRYLIKTRGQQVTLSCSPISGHRSVSWYQQTPGQGLQFLFEYFSETQRNKGNFPGRFSGRQFSNSRSEMNVSTLELGDSALYLCASSLAGQPSSYEQYFGPGTRLTVT.

This clonotype has a single count. The J gene is TRBJ2-5, the V gene TRBV24-1; perhaps TRBD2 as D (6 bases). The tail of the sequence fits TRBJ2-7 better, so the J call may be wrong. This CDR3 contains 13 residues. Germline V gene data show CDR1 as KGHDR and CDR2 as SFDVKD. This chain's CDR3 is CATSASGDGEQYF. In DNA form, the CDR3 reads TGTGCCACCAGTGCCTCGGGGGATGGCGAGCAGTACTTC.

This clonotype was seen repeatedly, ten times or more. V gene TRBV6-6 combines with J gene TRBJ2-5; 8 nucleotides align to TRBD1. Germline lookup yields CDR1 MNHNY and CDR2 SVGAGI (reference sequence). The V and J ends lost 5 bases and 4 bases, in that order; junction bases with no gene match: 0. The CDR3 is made up of 12 amino acids. The DNA of the CDR3 is TGTGCCAGCAGTGGACAGGGAGAGACCCAGTACTTC. It codes for CASSGQGETQYF.

This clonotype was counted only a few times. V usage is TRBV5-6 and J usage is TRBJ1-5; possible D gene TRBD1, 5 bases. The CDR3 consists of 15 residues. V lost 3 bases to trimming and J lost 6 bases, with 16 bases between them. Germline assignment: CDR1 SGHDT and CDR2 YYEEEE. CDR3 protein: CASSSTVISGQPQHF. The CDR3 DNA sequence: TGTGCCAGCAGCTCGACAGTCATCTCAGGTCAGCCCCAGCATTTT.

The V and J genes are TRBV5-1 and TRBJ1-1, with D unclear. The V end was cut by 4 bases, the J end by 9 bases, with 13 bases between. Germline CDR1 is SGHRS and CDR2 is YFSETQ. This CDR3 is built from 12 residues. This chain's CDR3 is CASSPGGRKAFF. CDR3 coding DNA: TGCGCCAGCAGCCCGGGTGGACGGAAAGCTTTCTTT. Filled out from reference TRBV5-1 and TRBJ1-1, the complete variable domain reads KAGVTQTPRYLIKTRGQQVTLSCSPISGHRSVSWYQQTPGQGLQFLFEYFSETQRNKGNFPGRFSGRQFSNSRSEMNVSTLELGDSALYLCASSPGGRKAFFGQGTRLTVV.

A few counts support this clonotype. The gene calls are TRBV9 and TRBJ1-6; D gene ambiguous. Per the germline V gene, CDR1 is SGDLS and CDR2 is YYNGEE. Between the trimmed V and J ends, which lost 0 bases and 10 bases, there was a span of 8 bases. CDR3 size: 13 residues. CDR3 region: CASSVGGDSPLHF. DNA for the CDR3: TGTGCCAGCAGCGTAGGGGGAGACTCACCCCTCCACTTT. The full variable domain, with the rest looked up from reference TRBV9 and TRBJ1-6, is DSGVTQTPKHLITATGQRVTLRCSPRSGDLSVYWYQQSLDQGLQFLIQYYNGEERAKGNILERFSAQQFPDLHSELNLSSLELGDSALYFCASSVGGDSPLHFGNGTRLTVT.

V and J are TRBV27 and TRBJ1-6, with D unresolved. This CDR3 region has 13 residues. The V end lost 6 bases, the J end lost 10 bases, and 13 bases lay between the germline ends. Germline V gene data show CDR1 as MNHEY and CDR2 as SMNVEV (reference sequence). The CDR3 DNA follows: TGTGCCAGCAGCCCCCCCCAGGCATCACCCCTCCACTTT. It encodes CASSPPQASPLHF.

In its sample, this clonotype was seen a few times. This chain uses TRBV3-1 with TRBJ2-5, with 7 bases identical to TRBD2. Germline V gene data show CDR1 as LGHDT and CDR2 as YNNKEL (reference sequence). The ends lost 3 bases at V and 6 bases at J; junction bases unmatched: 4. The CDR3 has 13 residues. The CDR3 DNA is TGTGCCAGCAGCCAGGGCGGGGGAAAGACCCAGTACTTC. It specifies CASSQGGGKTQYF.

The genes are TRBV20-1 and TRBJ1-6; the D gene is possibly TRBD1 (5 bases). V was clipped by 0 bases and J by 8 bases, with 17 bases between them. Per the germline V gene, CDR1 is DFQATT and CDR2 is SNEGSKA (reference sequence). This CDR3 comprises 16 residues. This chain's CDR3 is CSARDPRDEVDSPLHF. The CDR3 nucleotides read TGCAGTGCTAGAGACCCCCGGGACGAAGTTGATTCACCCCTCCACTTT.

In its sample, this clonotype was seen a few times. The chain employs TRBV4-1 and TRBJ2-5; D may be TRBD1 or TRBD2 (6 bases each). V lost 3 bases, J lost 4 bases, and 12 bases lay in between. The CDR3 is 14 amino acids. CDR1 and CDR2 from the germline V gene are MGHRA and YSYEKL. CDR3 residues: CASSHLGGGETQYF. CDR3 coding DNA: TGCGCCAGCAGCCACCTAGGGGGAGGAGAGACCCAGTACTTC.

This clonotype was found a few times. J is TRBJ2-1 and V is TRBV7-3; perhaps D is TRBD1 or TRBD2 (5 bases each). Germline-derived CDR1 and CDR2 are SGHTA and FQGTGA. The CDR3 runs 15 residues. The V gene lost 2 bases and the J gene lost 3 bases, with 11 bases spanning the gap. The CDR3 DNA follows: TGTGCCAGCAGCTTACTGGGGGATGGCTACAATGAGCAGTTCTTC. Translated: CASSLLGDGYNEQFF.

This clonotype occurred a few times. This chain uses TRBV7-2 with TRBJ1-4; D is undetermined. The germline gives CDR1 SGHTA, CDR2 FQGNSA. Trimming removed 5 bases at V and 10 bases at J, with 17 bases between. This CDR3 comprises 14 residues. The CDR3 spells CASSPRLGNGKLFF. In nucleotides, the CDR3 is TGTGCCAGCAGCCCCCGTCTGGGGAACGGAAAACTGTTTTTT.

The rearrangement links TRBV4-1 to TRBJ2-3, with a possible D match to TRBD2 (5 bases). This CDR3 contains 15 residues. Trimming left V 1 base short and J 2 bases short, with 10 bases between. Germline CDR1 and CDR2: MGHRA and YSYEKL. DNA for the CDR3: TGCGCCAGCAGCCAAGGACGAGCGGTCACAGATACGCAGTATTTT. Translating gives CASSQGRAVTDTQYF.

This clonotype was seen a single time. This chain uses TRBV20-1 with TRBJ2-3; D remains ambiguous. The CDR3 consists of 13 residues. CDR1 and CDR2 (germline): DFQATT, SNEGSKA (reference sequence). Trimming removed 5 bases from V and 1 base from J, with 10 bases in between. For the CDR3, the DNA is TGCAGTGCTCTTCCCAGCCGCACAGATACGCAGTATTTT. Its protein product is CSALPSRTDTQYF.

This sequence joins TRBV28 and TRBJ1-6; D is possibly TRBD1 (6 bases). The CDR3 is 17 residues long. V lost 3 bases and J 2 bases, leaving 14 bases between the germline ends. Germline V gene sequence: CDR1 MDHEN, CDR2 SYDVKM. The chain's CDR3 is CASSLRGGGTYNSPLHF. CDR3 nucleotides: TGTGCCAGCAGTTTGCGAGGGGGAGGGACCTATAATTCACCCCTCCACTTT.

The chain employs TRBV4-2 and TRBJ2-5; D call uncertain. The better agreement between TRBJ2-7 and the DNA end casts doubt on the J call. The CDR3 runs to 16 residues. Per the germline V gene, CDR1 is LGHNA and CDR2 is YNFKEQ. In DNA form, the CDR3 reads TGTGCCAGCAGCCCCCCGGGCCGGCCAGACCCCCACGAGCAGTACTTC. This encodes CASSPPGRPDPHEQYF.

The V gene is TRBV4-1, the J gene TRBJ1-4; TRBD1 matches 10 bases. The CDR3 length is 17 residues. Per the germline V gene, CDR1 is MGHRA and CDR2 is YSYEKL. Trimming removed 4 bases from V and 8 bases from J; junction bases left unmatched: 13. The CDR3 coding sequence is TGCGCCAGCAGCCGCCTTCCCGCGACAGGGGGCAGCGAAAAACTGTTTTTT. Its translation is CASSRLPATGGSEKLFF.